Sequencing of this T cell receptor (beta chain) was carried out in a study of T cell responses to AZD1222 COVID-19 vaccine. Study-level points and caveats: Across spike, vaccine-associated CD4 TCRs were found, dominant at 160-218 and 743-854. Reportedly, nearly half the spike-specific TCRs target unmutated variant regions. Clonal diversity was possibly underestimated, and white British individuals and females predominated among donors.

Germline loops: CDR1 LGHDT, CDR2 YNNKEL (reference sequence). This CDR3 is built from 15 residues. The V end was cut by 3 bases, the J end by 6 bases, with 12 bases between. The assay was immunoSEQ multiplex PCR, and TCRdb's table has in-frame clones only and misses some. The sample carries about 120,000 clones, roughly 84% recorded once. This clone was counted once. Its antigen is as yet unknown. This rearrangement joins TRBV3-1 (or the pseudogene TRBV3-2) to TRBJ1-6; D is unclear. This receptor was obtained from an adult in good health. The sample consisted of peripheral blood, taken on day 0 of AZD1222 vaccination. CDR3 sequence reads: CASSQAGRTNSPLHF. CDR3 bases: TGTGCCAGCAGCCAGGCTGGCCGGACTAATTCACCCCTCCACTTT.